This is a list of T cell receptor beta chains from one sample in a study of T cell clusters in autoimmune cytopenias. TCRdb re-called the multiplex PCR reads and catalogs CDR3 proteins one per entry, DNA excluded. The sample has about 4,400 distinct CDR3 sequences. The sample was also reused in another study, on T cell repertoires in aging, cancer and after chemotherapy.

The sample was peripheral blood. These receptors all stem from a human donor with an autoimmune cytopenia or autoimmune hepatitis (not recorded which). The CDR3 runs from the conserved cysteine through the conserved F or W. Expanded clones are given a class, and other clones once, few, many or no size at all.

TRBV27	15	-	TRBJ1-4	CASSFRGTGNEKLFF
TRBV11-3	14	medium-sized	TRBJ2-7	CASAPGTSLYEQYF
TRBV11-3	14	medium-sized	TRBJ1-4	CASGPGTGGEKLFF
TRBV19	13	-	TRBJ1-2	CASKGRAQYGYTF
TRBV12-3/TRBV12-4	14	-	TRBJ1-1	CASSSGNMNTEAFF
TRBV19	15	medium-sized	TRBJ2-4	CASSLDTSAKNIQYF
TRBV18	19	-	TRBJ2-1	CASSPWLAGTRSSYNEQFF
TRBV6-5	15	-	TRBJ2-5	CASSSSGTSKETQYF
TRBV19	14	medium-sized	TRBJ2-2	CASSILPGHGELFF
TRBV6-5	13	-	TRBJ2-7	CASSSPSGYEQYF
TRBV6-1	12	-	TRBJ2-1	CASSGDRYEQFF
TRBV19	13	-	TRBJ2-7	CASSTAGGTEQYF
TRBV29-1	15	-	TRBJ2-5	CSVEDPRTGSETQYF
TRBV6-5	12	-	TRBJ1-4	CASKDRNEKLFF
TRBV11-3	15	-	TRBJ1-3	CASSEQGAPGNTIYF
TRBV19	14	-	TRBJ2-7	CASRRDRATNEQYF
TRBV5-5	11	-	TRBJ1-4	CASSLGPELFF